This TCR beta chain appears in the sequencing data of a study of CD8 T cells in ankylosing spondylitis. General observations from the study: Researchers reportedly found disease-linked clones significantly enriched in matched ankylosing spondylitis synovial fluid.

Libraries for TCR beta were made by quantitative 5'-RACE with molecular barcodes. TCRdb re-called the 5' RACE reads with MiXCR, one entry per CDR3 protein. The sample lists around 28,000 distinct CDR3 sequences, 30% occurring once. Turning to this clonotype: Its target is unknown.

V was trimmed by 6 bases and J by 7 bases, leaving 9 bases between them. The CDR3 totals 11 residues. Material for sequencing was synovial fluid, either unsorted or a sorted T cell fraction (not recorded which). The chain carries TRBV12-3 or TRBV12-4 and TRBJ1-1; D unresolved. The sequence was collected from a male donor with ankylosing spondylitis. The CDR3 here is CASSPGFEAFF. The CDR3 DNA sequence: TGTGCCAGCAGCCCGGGGTTTGAAGCTTTCTTT.